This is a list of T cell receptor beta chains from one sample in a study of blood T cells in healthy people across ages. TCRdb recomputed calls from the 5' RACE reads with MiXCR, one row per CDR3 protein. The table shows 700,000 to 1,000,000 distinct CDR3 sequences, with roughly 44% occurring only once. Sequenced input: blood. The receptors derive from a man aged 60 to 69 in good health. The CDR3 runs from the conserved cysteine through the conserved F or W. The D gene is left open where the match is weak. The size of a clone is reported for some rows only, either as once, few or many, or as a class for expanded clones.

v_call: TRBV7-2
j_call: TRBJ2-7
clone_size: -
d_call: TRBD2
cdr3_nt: TGTGCCAGCGGATATAGCGGGACCACCTCCTACGAGCAGTACTTC
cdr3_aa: CASGYSGTTSYEQYF

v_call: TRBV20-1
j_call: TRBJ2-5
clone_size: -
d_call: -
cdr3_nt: TGCAGTGCTAAGGTTGGGGTAGAGACCCAGTACTTC
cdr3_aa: CSAKVGVETQYF

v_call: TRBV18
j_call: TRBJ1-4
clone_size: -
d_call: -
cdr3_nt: TGTGCCAGCTCACTCCAGGGGAGGCAAGAAACTAATGAAAAACTGTTTTTT
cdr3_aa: CASSLQGRQETNEKLFF

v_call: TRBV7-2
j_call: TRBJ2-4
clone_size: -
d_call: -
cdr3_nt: TGTGCCAGCAGCCCCACTACCGGCTTCCCTGACATTCGGTACTTC
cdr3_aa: CASSPTTGFPDIRYF

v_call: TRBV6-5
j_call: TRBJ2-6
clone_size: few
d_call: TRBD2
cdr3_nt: TGTGCCAGCAGTTACAATGCGGGGGCTGGGGCCAACGTCCTGACTTTC
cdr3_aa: CASSYNAGAGANVLTF

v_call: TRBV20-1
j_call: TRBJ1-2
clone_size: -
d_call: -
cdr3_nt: TGCAGTGCCCGGACAGACCAATATGGCTACACCTTC
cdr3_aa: CSARTDQYGYTF

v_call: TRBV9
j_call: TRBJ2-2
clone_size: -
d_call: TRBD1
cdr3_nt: TGTGCCAGCAGCGTTATGGACAGGGCTTACACCGGGGAGCTGTTTTTT
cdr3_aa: CASSVMDRAYTGELFF

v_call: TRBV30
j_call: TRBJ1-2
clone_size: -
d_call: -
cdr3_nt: TGTGCCTGGGAGGTCTTACAGGGCTATGGCTACACCTTC
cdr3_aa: CAWEVLQGYGYTF

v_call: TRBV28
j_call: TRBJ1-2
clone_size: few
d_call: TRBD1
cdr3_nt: TGTGCCAGCAAGGGCCCACAGGGGGATGGCTACACCTTC
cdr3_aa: CASKGPQGDGYTF

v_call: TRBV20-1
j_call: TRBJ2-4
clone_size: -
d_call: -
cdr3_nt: TGCAGTGCTAGACAGCCCACGAAAAACATTCGGTACTTC
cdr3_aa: CSARQPTKNIRYF

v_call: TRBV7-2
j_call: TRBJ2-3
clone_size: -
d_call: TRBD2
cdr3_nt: TGTGCCAGCAACCCGAGGGCGGGGGGACCTGCTAGCACAGATACGCAGTATTTT
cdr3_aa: CASNPRAGGPASTDTQYF

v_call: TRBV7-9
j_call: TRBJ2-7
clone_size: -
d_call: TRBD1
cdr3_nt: TGTGCCAGCAGACCACAGGGGGCGGAAGAGCAGTACTTC
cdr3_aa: CASRPQGAEEQYF

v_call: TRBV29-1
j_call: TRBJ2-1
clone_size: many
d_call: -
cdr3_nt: TGCAGCGTTGGGGTTAGTCGGGTATTCTATGAGCAGTTCTTC
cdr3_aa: CSVGVSRVFYEQFF

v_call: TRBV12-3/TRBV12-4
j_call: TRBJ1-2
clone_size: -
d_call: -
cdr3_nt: TGTGCCAGCAGTTTACAGGGGCCACTCTATGGCTACACCTTC
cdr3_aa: CASSLQGPLYGYTF